One and the same sample provided the 16 T cell receptor beta chains below, sequenced in a study of a mutant IDH1 vaccine in newly diagnosed glioma. Generated by immunoSEQ multiplex PCR, the TCRdb table keeps only in-frame clones and is missing some. Here the sample spans roughly 74,000 clones, roughly 85% being singletons. These receptors are not linked to any known antigen. The sample's time point: week 23, last vaccination. In every dose of vaccine, 300 ug of mutant IDH1 20-mer peptide was given alongside topical imiquimod. Specimen: PBMCs, collected from a glioma patient whose treatment included an IDH1 peptide vaccine. These receptor sequences come from a man aged 25 to 40 with glioma. Some clones in this sample may be carry-over from other donors' samples.

This sequence joins TRBV7-9 and TRBJ2-3; D unclear. This CDR3 has 19 amino acids. V was pared by 4 bases and J by 0 bases, with 23 bases between. The V gene's germline CDR1 is SEHNR and CDR2 FQNEAQ (reference sequence). The chain's CDR3 is CASSSRPTPTAKSTDTQYF. The CDR3 region has the DNA TGTGCCAGCAGCTCCCGACCCACTCCAACGGCGAAGAGCACAGATACGCAGTATTTT.

The chain links TRBV4-2 to TRBJ2-7; 8 nucleotides align to TRBD2. The germline CDR1 and CDR2 sequences are LGHNA and YNFKEQ. This CDR3 contains 16 residues. V dropped 5 bases and J dropped 2; count of bases not matched to a gene: 11. CDR3 residues: CASSSPSGGDAYEQYF. In DNA form, the CDR3 reads TGTGCCAGCAGCTCCCCCAGCGGGGGAGATGCCTACGAGCAGTACTTC.

CDR3 in amino acids: CASRGTGGNTIYF. As DNA, the CDR3 is TGTGCCAGCAGGGGGACAGGAGGAAACACCATATATTTT. The rearrangement uses TRBV28 and TRBJ1-3; 8 bases fit TRBD1. Losses at the gene ends were 6 bases for V and 4 bases for J; bases not matched to a gene: 2. The CDR3 contains 13 residues. Germline CDR1 and CDR2: MDHEN and SYDVKM.

The chain carries TRBV7-6 and TRBJ1-4; tentative D call: TRBD1 (5 bases). Trimming shortened V by 2 bases and J by 10 bases, and 8 bases separated the two germline ends. Germline assignment: CDR1 SGHVS and CDR2 FNYEAQ. The CDR3 is 12 amino acids. This chain's CDR3 is CASSLPGGKLFF. CDR3 coding DNA: TGTGCCAGCAGCTTACCGGGGGGAAAACTGTTTTTT.

This chain connects TRBV5-4 to TRBJ2-7; perhaps TRBD2 as D (6 bases). Trimming pared 1 base from V and 7 bases from J, leaving 12 bases between. The length of the CDR3 is 13 residues. CDR1 and CDR2 from the germline V gene are SGHNT and YYREEE (reference sequence). CDR3 residues: CASSLSGAEEQYF. In nucleotides, the CDR3 is TGTGCCAGCAGCTTGTCGGGAGCGGAGGAGCAGTACTTC.

The DNA of the CDR3 is TGCGCCGTCTCTCAAGCGGAGGTGACCAATGAGCAGTTCTTC. Residues: CAVSQAEVTNEQFF. The V and J genes are TRBV10-2 and TRBJ2-1; D is perhaps TRBD2 (5 bases). V lost 11 bases, J lost 6 bases, and 20 bases lay in between. The CDR3 length is 14 residues. Per the germline V gene, CDR1 is WSHSY and CDR2 is SAAADI.

This clone occurred a few times. The chain is built from TRBV7-9 and TRBJ1-1; weak D call: TRBD1 (6 bases). CDR3 length: 13 residues. Germline assignment: CDR1 SEHNR and CDR2 FQNEAQ (reference sequence). The V end was cut by 6 bases, the J end by 3 bases, with 11 bases between. The chain's CDR3 is CASSQQGYTEAFF. CDR3 coding DNA: TGTGCCAGCAGTCAACAGGGTTACACTGAAGCTTTCTTT.

This sequence joins TRBV5-1 and TRBJ1-1, with D possibly TRBD1 on 5 matching bases. CDR1 SGHRS and CDR2 YFSETQ come from the germline V gene. The CDR3 has 15 residues. V was trimmed by 2 bases and J by 1 base, leaving 12 bases between them. The CDR3 DNA reads as TGCGCCAGCAGCTTACGGCAGGGATGGAACACTGAAGCTTTCTTT. Its translation: CASSLRQGWNTEAFF.

V is TRBV9 and J is TRBJ1-4; tentative D call: TRBD1 (6 bases). V was clipped by 0 bases and J by 5 bases, with 20 bases between them. Germline V gene lookup returns CDR1 SGDLS and CDR2 YYNGEE. This CDR3 has 18 residues. In DNA, the CDR3 is TGTGCCAGCAGCGTAGATGGTCGTGCGGGACAACTAAATGAAAAACTGTTTTTT. Its translation is CASSVDGRAGQLNEKLFF.

The chain uses TRBV18 and TRBJ1-2; D not certain. V lost 2 bases and J 3 bases, leaving 7 bases between the germline ends. The CDR3 loop spans 13 amino acids. The germline CDR1 and CDR2 sequences are KGHSH and LQKENI. The chain's CDR3 is CASSPGEDYGYTF. The CDR3 DNA sequence: TGTGCCAGCTCACCAGGGGAAGACTATGGCTACACCTTC.

The chain has TRBV7-6 and TRBJ2-7, with D unclear. The CDR3 contains 15 residues. Germline lookup yields CDR1 SGHVS and CDR2 FNYEAQ. V lost 5 bases, J lost 1 base, and 15 bases lay in between. CDR3 DNA: TGTGCCAGCAGCCCGAACGATTTAAGATCCTACGAGCAGTACTTC. Translating gives CASSPNDLRSYEQYF.

The chain employs TRBV30 and TRBJ1-1; D may be TRBD1 (6 bases). V lost 0 bases, J lost 3 bases, and 14 bases lay in between. Germline CDR1 is GTSNPN and CDR2 is SVGIG (reference sequence). This CDR3 region has 15 residues. CDR3 protein: CAWSVNQGWDTEAFF. In nucleotides, the CDR3 is TGTGCCTGGAGTGTGAATCAGGGGTGGGACACTGAAGCTTTCTTT.

The V and J genes are TRBV19 and TRBJ1-1; D uncertain. V was trimmed by 8 bases and J by 3 bases, leaving 16 bases between them. From germline, CDR1 is LNHDA and CDR2 SQIVND (reference sequence). CDR3 length: 14 residues. CDR3 sequence reads: CASHSLQVYTEAFF. The CDR3 coding sequence is TGTGCCAGTCATTCCCTTCAGGTTTACACTGAAGCTTTCTTT.

The CDR3 nucleotides are TGTGCCAGCAGCTTAGCGTTAACGGAGGGAGACGAGCAGTACTTC. Its protein is CASSLALTEGDEQYF. J is TRBJ2-7 and V is TRBV7-2; possible D gene TRBD2, 6 bases. Trimming removed 0 bases at V and 5 bases at J, with 14 bases between. This CDR3 spans 15 amino acids. From germline, CDR1 is SGHTA and CDR2 FQGNSA.

J is TRBJ2-3 and V is TRBV15, with D perhaps TRBD1 (5 bases). Germline V gene data show CDR1 as LNHNV and CDR2 as YYDKDF (reference sequence). This CDR3 is built from 16 residues. V was clipped by 1 base and J by 5 bases, with 16 bases between them. The CDR3 DNA sequence: TGTGCCACCAGCAGAGGTCGACAGAAGCAGGGAGATACGCAGTATTTT. As protein: CATSRGRQKQGDTQYF.

The chain is built from TRBV12-1 and TRBJ2-7; the table's TRBD2 call for D was not verified on the DNA. TRBV12-1 is a listed pseudogene. The CDR3 runs 11 residues. The CDR3 DNA reads as TGTGCCAGCACCTCACTCTACGAGCAGTACTTC. Translated, it gives CASTSLYEQYF.